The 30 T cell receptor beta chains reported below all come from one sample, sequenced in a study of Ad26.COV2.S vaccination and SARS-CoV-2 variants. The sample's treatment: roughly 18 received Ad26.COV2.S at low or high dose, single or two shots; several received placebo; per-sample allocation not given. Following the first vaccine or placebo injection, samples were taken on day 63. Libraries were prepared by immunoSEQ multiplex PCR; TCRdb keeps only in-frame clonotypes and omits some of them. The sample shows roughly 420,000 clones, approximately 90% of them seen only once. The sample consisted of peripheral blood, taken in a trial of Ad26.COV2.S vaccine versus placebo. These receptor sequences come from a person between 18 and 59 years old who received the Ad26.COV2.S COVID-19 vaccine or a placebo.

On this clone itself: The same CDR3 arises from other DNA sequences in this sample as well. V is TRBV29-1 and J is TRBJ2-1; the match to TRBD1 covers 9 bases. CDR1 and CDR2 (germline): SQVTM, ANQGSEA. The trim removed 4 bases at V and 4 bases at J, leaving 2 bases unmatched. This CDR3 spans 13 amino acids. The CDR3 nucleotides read TGCAGCGTTGGGACAGGGGTGTACAATGAGCAGTTCTTC. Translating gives CSVGTGVYNEQFF.

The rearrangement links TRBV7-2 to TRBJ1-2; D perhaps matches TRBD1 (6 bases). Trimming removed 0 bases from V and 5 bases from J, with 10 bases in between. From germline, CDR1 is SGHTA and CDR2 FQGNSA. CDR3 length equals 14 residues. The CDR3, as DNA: TGTGCCAGCAGCTTAGCGGGCAGGGGATATGGCTACACCTTC. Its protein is CASSLAGRGYGYTF. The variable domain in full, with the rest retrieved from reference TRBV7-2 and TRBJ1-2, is GAGVSQSPSNKVTEKGKDVELRCDPISGHTALYWYRQSLGQGLEFLIYFQGNSAPDKSGLPSDRFSAERTGGSVSTLTIQRTQQEDSAVYLCASSLAGRGYGYTFGSGTRLTVV.

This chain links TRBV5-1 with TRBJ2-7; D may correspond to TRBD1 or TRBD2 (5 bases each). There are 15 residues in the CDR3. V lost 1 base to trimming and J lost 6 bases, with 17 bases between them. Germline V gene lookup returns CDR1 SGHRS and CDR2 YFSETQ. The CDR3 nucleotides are TGCGCCAGCAGCTTGCACTGGGGAACGGGGACCGAGCAGTACTTC. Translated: CASSLHWGTGTEQYF.

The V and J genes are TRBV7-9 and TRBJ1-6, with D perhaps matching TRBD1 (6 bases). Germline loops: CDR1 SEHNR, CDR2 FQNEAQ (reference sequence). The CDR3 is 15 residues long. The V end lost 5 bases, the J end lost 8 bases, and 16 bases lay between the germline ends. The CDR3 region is CASSQDQGIHSPLHF. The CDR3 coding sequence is TGTGCCAGCAGCCAAGATCAGGGGATTCATTCACCCCTCCACTTT.

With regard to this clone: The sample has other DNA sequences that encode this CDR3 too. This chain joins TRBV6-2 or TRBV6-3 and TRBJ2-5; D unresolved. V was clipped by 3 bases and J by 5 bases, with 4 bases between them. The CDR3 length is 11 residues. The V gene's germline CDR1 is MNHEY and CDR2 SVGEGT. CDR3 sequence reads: CASSYGETQYF. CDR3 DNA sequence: TGTGCCAGCAGTTATGGGGAGACCCAGTACTTC.

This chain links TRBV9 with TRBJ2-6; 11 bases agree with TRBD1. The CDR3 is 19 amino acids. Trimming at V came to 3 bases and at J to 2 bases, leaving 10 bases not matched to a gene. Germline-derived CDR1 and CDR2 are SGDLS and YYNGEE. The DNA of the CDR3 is TGTGCCAGCAGCGCACCTGTGTGGGACAGGGGGGCTGGGGCCAACGTCCTGACTTTC. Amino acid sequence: CASSAPVWDRGAGANVLTF.

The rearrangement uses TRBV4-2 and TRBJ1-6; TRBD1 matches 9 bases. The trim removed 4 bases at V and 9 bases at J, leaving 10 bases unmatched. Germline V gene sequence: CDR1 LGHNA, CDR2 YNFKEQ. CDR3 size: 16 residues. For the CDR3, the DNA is TGTGCCAGCAGCCGAGTACAGGGGGCAAATAGTTCACCCCTCCACTTT. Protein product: CASSRVQGANSSPLHF.

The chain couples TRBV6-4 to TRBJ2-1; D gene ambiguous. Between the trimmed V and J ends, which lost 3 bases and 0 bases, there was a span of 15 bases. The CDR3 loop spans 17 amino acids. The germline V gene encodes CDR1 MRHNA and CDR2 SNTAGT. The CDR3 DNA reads TGTGCCAGCAGTGAATCCCTGGGGTTGTTCTCCTACAATGAGCAGTTCTTC. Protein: CASSESLGLFSYNEQFF.

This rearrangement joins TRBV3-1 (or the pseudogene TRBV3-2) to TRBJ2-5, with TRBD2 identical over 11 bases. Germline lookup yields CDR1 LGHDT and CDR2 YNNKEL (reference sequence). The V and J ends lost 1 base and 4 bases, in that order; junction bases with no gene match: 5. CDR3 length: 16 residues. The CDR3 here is CASSQVIAGGRETQYF. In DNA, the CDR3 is TGTGCCAGCAGCCAAGTGATAGCGGGGGGGAGAGAGACCCAGTACTTC.

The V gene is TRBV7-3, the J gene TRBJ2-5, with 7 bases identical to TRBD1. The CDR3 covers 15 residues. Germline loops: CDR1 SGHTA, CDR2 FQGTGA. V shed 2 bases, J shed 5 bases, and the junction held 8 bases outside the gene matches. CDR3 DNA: TGTGCCAGCAGCTTAGGAGACAGGGATTCGGAGACCCAGTACTTC. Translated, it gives CASSLGDRDSETQYF.

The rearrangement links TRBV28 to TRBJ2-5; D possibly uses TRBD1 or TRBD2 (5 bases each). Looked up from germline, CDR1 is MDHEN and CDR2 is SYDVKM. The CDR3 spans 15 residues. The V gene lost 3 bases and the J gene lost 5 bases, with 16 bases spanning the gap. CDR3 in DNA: TGTGCCAGCAGTTTGTTACGGTCCGGGGCCGAGACCCAGTACTTC. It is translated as CASSLLRSGAETQYF.

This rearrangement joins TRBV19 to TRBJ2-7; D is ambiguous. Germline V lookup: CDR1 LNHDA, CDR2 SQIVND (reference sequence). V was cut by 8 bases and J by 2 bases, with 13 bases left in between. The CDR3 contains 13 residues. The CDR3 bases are TGTGCCAGTGCGTCGAAAGTAGCCTACGAGCAGTACTTC. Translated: CASASKVAYEQYF.

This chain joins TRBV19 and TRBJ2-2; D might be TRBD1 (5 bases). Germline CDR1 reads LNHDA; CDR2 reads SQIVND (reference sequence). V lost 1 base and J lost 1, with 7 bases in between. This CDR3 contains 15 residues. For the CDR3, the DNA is TGTGCCAGTAGTATAGGGGGCCTGAACACCGGGGAGCTGTTTTTT. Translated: CASSIGGLNTGELFF.

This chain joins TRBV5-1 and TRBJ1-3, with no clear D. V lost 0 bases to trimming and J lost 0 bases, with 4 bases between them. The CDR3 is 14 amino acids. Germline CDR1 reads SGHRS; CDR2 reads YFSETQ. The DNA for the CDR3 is TGCGCCAGCAGCTTGGTTGACTCTGGAAACACCATATATTTT. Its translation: CASSLVDSGNTIYF.

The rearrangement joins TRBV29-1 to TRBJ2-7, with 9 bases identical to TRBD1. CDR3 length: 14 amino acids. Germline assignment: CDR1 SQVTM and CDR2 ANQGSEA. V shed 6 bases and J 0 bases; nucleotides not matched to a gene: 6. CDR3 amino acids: CSVATGGSSYEQYF. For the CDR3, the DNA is TGCAGCGTAGCCACAGGGGGCTCCTCCTACGAGCAGTACTTC.

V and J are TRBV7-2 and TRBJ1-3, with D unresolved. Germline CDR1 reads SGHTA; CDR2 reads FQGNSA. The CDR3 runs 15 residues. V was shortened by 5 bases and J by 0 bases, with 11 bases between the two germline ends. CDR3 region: CASSPRANSGNTIYF. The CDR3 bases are TGTGCCAGCAGCCCTCGGGCCAACTCTGGAAACACCATATATTTT. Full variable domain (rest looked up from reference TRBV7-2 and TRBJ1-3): GAGVSQSPSNKVTEKGKDVELRCDPISGHTALYWYRQSLGQGLEFLIYFQGNSAPDKSGLPSDRFSAERTGGSVSTLTIQRTQQEDSAVYLCASSPRANSGNTIYFGEGSWLTVV.

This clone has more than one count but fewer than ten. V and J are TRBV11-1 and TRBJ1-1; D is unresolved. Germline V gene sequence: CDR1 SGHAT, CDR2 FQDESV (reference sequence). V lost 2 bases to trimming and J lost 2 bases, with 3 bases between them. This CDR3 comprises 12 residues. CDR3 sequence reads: CASSLINTEAFF. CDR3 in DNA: TGTGCCAGCAGCTTAATCAACACTGAAGCTTTCTTT.

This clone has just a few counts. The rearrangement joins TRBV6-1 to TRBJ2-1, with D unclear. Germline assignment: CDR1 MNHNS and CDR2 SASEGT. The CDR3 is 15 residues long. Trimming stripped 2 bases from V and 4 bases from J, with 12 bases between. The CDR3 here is CASSESAPQYNEQFF. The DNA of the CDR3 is TGTGCCAGCAGTGAAAGCGCGCCGCAATACAATGAGCAGTTCTTC.

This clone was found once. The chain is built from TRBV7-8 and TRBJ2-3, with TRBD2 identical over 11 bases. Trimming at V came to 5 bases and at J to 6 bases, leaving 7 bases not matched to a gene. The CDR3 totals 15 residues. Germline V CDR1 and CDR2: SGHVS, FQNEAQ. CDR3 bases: TGTGCCAGCAGCATAACTAGCGGGGGTTGGGATACGCAGTATTTT. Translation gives CASSITSGGWDTQYF. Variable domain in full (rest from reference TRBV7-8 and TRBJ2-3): GAGVSQSPRYKVAKRGQDVALRCDPISGHVSLFWYQQALGQGPEFLTYFQNEAQLDKSGLPSDRFFAERPEGSVSTLKIQRTQQEDSAVYLCASSITSGGWDTQYFGPGTRLTVL.

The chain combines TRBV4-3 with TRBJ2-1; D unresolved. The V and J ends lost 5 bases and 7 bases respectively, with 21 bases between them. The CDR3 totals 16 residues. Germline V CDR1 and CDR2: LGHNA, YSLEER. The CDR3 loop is CASSTYLPVMVNEQFF. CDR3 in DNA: TGCGCCAGCAGCACCTACCTCCCGGTTATGGTAAATGAGCAGTTCTTC.

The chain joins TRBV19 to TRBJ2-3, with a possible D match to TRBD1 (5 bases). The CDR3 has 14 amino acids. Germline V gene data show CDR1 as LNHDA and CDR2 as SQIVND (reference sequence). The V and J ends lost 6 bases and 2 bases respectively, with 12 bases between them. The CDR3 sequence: CASSRSGSTDTQYF. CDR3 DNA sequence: TGTGCCAGTAGCCGTTCAGGGTCCACAGATACGCAGTATTTT.

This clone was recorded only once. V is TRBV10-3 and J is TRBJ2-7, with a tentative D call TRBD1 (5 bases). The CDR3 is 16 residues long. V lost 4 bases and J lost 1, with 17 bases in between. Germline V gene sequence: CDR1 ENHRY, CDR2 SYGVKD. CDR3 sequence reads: CAISGGGATGSYEQYF. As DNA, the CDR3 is TGTGCCATCAGTGGGGGTGGGGCAACTGGGTCCTACGAGCAGTACTTC.

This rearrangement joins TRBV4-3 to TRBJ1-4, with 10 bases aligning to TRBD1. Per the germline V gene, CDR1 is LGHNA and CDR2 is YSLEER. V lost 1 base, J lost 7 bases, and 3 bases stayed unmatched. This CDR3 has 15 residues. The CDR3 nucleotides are TGCGCCAGCAGCCAAGGGGACAGGGGCGTTGAAAAACTGTTTTTT. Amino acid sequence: CASSQGDRGVEKLFF.

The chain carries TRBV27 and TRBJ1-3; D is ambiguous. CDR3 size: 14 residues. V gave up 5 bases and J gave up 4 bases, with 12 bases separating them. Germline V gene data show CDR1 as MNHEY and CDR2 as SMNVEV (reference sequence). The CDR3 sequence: CASSPSGDGNTIYF. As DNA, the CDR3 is TGTGCCAGCAGTCCCAGCGGAGACGGAAACACCATATATTTT.

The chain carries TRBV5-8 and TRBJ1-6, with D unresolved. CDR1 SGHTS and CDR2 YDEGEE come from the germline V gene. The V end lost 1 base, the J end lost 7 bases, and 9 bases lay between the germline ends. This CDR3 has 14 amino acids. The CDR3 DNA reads TGTGCCAGCAGCTTGCGCCGGGGAAATTCACCCCTCCACTTT. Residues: CASSLRRGNSPLHF.

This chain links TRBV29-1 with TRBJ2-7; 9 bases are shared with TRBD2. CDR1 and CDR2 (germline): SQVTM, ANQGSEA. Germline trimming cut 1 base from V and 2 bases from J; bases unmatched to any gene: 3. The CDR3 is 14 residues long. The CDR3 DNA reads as TGCAGCGTTGAAGGGACTAGCGAAACCTACGAGCAGTACTTC. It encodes CSVEGTSETYEQYF.

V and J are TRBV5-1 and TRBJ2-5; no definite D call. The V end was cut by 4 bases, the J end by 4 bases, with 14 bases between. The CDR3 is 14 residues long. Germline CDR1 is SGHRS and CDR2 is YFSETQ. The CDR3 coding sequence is TGCGCCAGCAGCACCTCTATACTTGCAGAGACCCAGTACTTC. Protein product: CASSTSILAETQYF.

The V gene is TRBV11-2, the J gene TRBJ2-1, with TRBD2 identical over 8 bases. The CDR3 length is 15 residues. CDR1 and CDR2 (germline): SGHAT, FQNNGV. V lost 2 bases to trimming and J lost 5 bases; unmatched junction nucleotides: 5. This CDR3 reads CASSLSSGENNEQFF. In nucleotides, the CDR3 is TGTGCCAGCAGCTTAAGTAGCGGGGAAAACAATGAGCAGTTCTTC.

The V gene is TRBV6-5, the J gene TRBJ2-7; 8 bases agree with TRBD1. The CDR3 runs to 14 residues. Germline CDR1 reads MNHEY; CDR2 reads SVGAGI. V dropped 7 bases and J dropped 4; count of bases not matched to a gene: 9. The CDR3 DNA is TGTGCCAGCAAAAAAGACAGGGGAGTTTACGAGCAGTACTTC. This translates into CASKKDRGVYEQYF.

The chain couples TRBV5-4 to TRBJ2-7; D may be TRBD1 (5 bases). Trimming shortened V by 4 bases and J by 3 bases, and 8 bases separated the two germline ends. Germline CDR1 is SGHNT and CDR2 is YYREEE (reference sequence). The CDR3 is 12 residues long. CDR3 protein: CASSEDNYEQYF. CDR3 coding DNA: TGTGCCAGCAGCGAGGACAACTACGAGCAGTACTTC. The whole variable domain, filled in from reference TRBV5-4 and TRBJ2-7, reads ETGVTQSPTHLIKTRGQQVTLRCSSQSGHNTVSWYQQALGQGPQFIFQYYREEENGRGNFPPRFSGLQFPNYSSELNVNALELDDSALYLCASSEDNYEQYFGPGTRLTVT.